This TCR beta chain was identified during a study of CD8+CD57+ T cells in acquired aplastic anemia. This CDR3 contains 15 residues. The V and J ends lost 5 bases and 0 bases respectively, with 14 bases between them. The germline gives CDR1 SGHAT, CDR2 FQNNGV. Regarding the study as a whole: Approximately 28 CD8+ CDR3 sequences were shared between patients and controls.

Flow cytometry had shown expanded CD8+CD57+ cells in the patients chosen for sequencing. TCR beta VDJ and CDR3 profiles were obtained from a genomic DNA template. Each CDR3 protein is one row after TCRdb ran MiXCR on the reads. The sample carries roughly 290,000 distinct CDR3 sequences, about 50% recorded once. To note about this clonotype: The antigen remains unidentified.

The rearrangement joins TRBV11-2 to TRBJ2-7; D remains ambiguous. Sequencing was done on a sample of sorted CD4+, CD8+, or CD8+CD57+ T cells (not recorded which) from PBMCs. This TCR came from a human donor with aplastic anemia. The chain's CDR3 is CASSPSTVSSYEQYF. DNA for the CDR3: TGTGCCAGCAGCCCGTCGACGGTTAGCTCCTACGAGCAGTACTTC.